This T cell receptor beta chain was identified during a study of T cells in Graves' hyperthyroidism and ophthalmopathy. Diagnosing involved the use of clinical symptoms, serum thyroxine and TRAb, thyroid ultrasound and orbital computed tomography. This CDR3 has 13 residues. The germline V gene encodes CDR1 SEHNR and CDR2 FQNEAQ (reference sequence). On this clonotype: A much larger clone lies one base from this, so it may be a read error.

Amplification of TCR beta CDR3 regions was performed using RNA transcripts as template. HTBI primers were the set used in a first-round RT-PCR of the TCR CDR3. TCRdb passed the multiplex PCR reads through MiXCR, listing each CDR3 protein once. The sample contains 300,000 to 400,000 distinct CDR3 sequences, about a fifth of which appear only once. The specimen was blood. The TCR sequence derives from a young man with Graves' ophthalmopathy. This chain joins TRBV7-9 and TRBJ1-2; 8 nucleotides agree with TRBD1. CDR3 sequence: CASIPGGGYGHTF. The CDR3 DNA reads TGTGCCAGCATCCCAGGGGGCGGCTATGGCCACACCTTC.